Sequencing of this T cell receptor (beta chain) was carried out in a study of cytomegalovirus exposure and HLA in healthy donors (dated by TCRdb to 2016 to 2017). About the full investigation: In an earlier analysis of under 750 of the donors, roughly 300 Gb of sequence data and 117 million unique TCR beta sequences from about 179 million T cells were reported. About 280 gigabases of sequencing data and tens of millions of unique TCR sequences were included in an early release covering about 700 HLA-typed donors. Of the roughly 400 genotyped donors, over 80% were placed in the genetic ancestry cluster associated with self-reported Caucasian donors. The aim of the study was to test whether cataloging public T cell receptors could identify signatures of past pathogen exposure. The T cell repertoires of several hundred subjects were profiled by immunosequencing and related to cytomegalovirus serostatus. Besides the first cohort of approximately 710 subjects, a separate validation cohort made up of over 100 different subjects was used. The study combined high-throughput TCR immunosequencing, statistical association of individual TCRs with disease status, and machine learning to predict cytomegalovirus infection status. To study patterns of TCR occurrence, a later analysis re-analyzed previously published TCR beta repertoires from several hundred donors and added high-resolution HLA genotyping. In the later analysis, no new phenotypic data were used to find candidate immune exposures; instead, reliance was placed on TCR beta sequences and their occurrence across donors. In an earlier analysis of 587 of the donors, high-throughput TCR beta sequencing was used to judge whether each TCR beta V gene segment behaved as functional or pseudogenic. Donor age, sex, ethnicity and CMV serostatus were collected together with the repertoire data. A later genetic analysis used genome-wide SNP genotypes for about 65% of the 666 donors, treating that subset as a discovery cohort. All discovery cohort repertoires had been generated on a single sequencing platform. Class I and class II HLA loci were covered by the typing at four-digit resolution. The number of typed donors differed by locus: about 620-630 for A, B, C, DRB1 and DQB1; about 520 for DQA1; roughly 600 for DPA1; and around 490 for DPB1. Because of strong linkage in the cohort, five DR-DQ haplotypes were treated as single units for association and clustering. Among about 410 genotyped donors of the cohort, an average of approximately 240,000 unique TCR beta nucleotide sequences was sequenced per donor, of which approximately 19% were non-productive. The research as a whole found: The authors suggested that the approach could potentially be extended to other disease states and immunological phenotypes. Some IMGT-functional V segments, including TRBV6-2 and TRBV6-3, could not be distinguished by the 87-base-pair reads and were therefore excluded. Most TCR sequences were seen in very few donors, while some public TCRs were found in many individuals. When HLA alleles, especially DR and DQ, strongly co-occurred, attributing TCR associations to individual alleles was difficult. An earlier analysis of approximately 540 of the donors showed that most TCR beta V segments appeared in productive rearrangements either about 90% or about 30% of the time, which broadly matched IMGT annotations. Presence/absence analyses assumed roughly uniform sequencing depth across donors, an assumption that may not hold. The study gave a list of roughly 150 TCR beta chains associated with cytomegalovirus. A later analysis found that TCR association rates varied across HLA loci, with DRB1 alleles showing the most associated TCRs and HLA-C alleles the fewest. Specific HLA alleles were associated with 15,000 to 20,000 TCR beta sequences at a false discovery rate of 0.05 in a later analysis. A further reported finding was that TCR beta sequences accurately predicted the HLA-A and HLA-B alleles for most subjects in the first cohort. According to a later analysis, most CMV-associated TCR beta chains appeared to be HLA-restricted, and the HLA associations seemed to be driven largely by CMV exposure. V-gene and J-gene trimming of TCR beta chains was associated with a missense DCLRE1C variant in a later genetic analysis, and the association was replicated in an independent cohort. A cluster of highly shared sequence variants was judged likely to be a technical artifact of the sequencing pipeline. Only TCR beta chains were sequenced in this cohort, and the absence of alpha or paired-chain data limited detectable features. In a later genetic analysis, fewer N-insertions in productive TCRs were reported among donors in an Asian-associated ancestry cluster than the roughly 700-donor mean. The only immune exposure information available for the cohort was CMV serostatus. In a later analysis, HLA-associated TCR beta chains showed more clonal expansion and lower generation probabilities than non-associated chains that were equally common. A few of the identified cytomegalovirus-associated TCR beta chains were confirmed in vitro to be specific for cytomegalovirus antigens. Linkage disequilibrium might explain the correlated functional status among segregating V segments, but an unknown experimental factor could not be ruled out. In both the original and validation cohorts, the classifier was reported to diagnose cytomegalovirus status with high specificity and sensitivity. The earlier analysis of approximately 560 of the donors excluded some 16 rarely observed V segments, including chromosome 9 orphons, because counts were too low. A later analysis reported that several top co-occurrence clusters appeared linked to parvovirus B19, influenza, CMV and Epstein-Barr virus. Because HLA typing was missing for some donors at each locus, association tests included only the typed subset.

To prepare the library, the immunoSEQ multiplex PCR assay was applied. For the multiplex PCR, a mixture combining 60 forward primers for TCR Vbeta segments and 13 reverse primers for TCR Jbeta segments was used. A multiplex PCR assay on genomic DNA amplified the CDR3 region of rearranged TCR beta genes. Amplified TCR beta libraries were sequenced as 87-base-pair reads on the Illumina HiSeq System. In the authors' own workflow: A later analysis counted approximately 84 million unique TCR beta chains across the 550 to 750 repertoires, and around 9.9 million of these chains were shared by at least two donors. Raw reads were error-corrected and collapsed into unique sequences with a nearest-neighbor algorithm that merged closely related sequences to remove PCR and sequencing errors. CDR3 sequences were aligned to IMGT reference sequences to assign V, D and J gene segments. For a sequence to be retained, a match of at least six nucleotides was required to both a V gene segment and a J gene segment. Rearrangements were called productive when the CDR3 lacked stop codons and stayed in frame with V and J; all others were non-productive. Following IMGT convention, CDR3 was defined as the stretch from the second conserved V-encoded cysteine to the conserved J-encoded phenylalanine. The earlier analysis of 587 of the donors excluded any sequence lacking an unambiguous match to a single V gene segment. In an earlier analysis of several hundred of the donors, a V segment was called functional when productive rearrangements were above 56.7%, and segregating when the standard deviation between donors exceeded 5%. A statistical classification framework was built to diagnose cytomegalovirus status from the catalog of TCR beta chain sequences. A later analysis assigned V and J genes by comparing TCR nucleotide sequences with IMGT/GENE-DB human TR gene sequences. A later analysis assigned CDR3 sequences and most-parsimonious VDJ recombination scenarios with the TCRdist pipeline. In a later analysis, each TCR beta chain was defined by its CDR3 amino acid sequence together with its V-gene family, and reads without a unique V-gene family were excluded. To address suspected cross-contamination and a sequencing artifact, a later analysis removed roughly 580 highly shared, low-generation-probability nucleotide sequences. A later analysis calculated a clonal expansion index for each public chain from normalized within-repertoire ranks of inferred template counts. Generation probabilities in a later analysis came from a VDJ recombination model fitted to out-of-frame rearrangements, and those results were checked against IGoR. A later analysis scored TCR-TCR, TCR-HLA and TCR-CMV co-occurrence with hypergeometric tests, applying a repertoire-size bias correction to TCR pairs. In a later analysis, false discovery rates were estimated by permuting HLA or CMV assignments 20 times. A later analysis grouped co-occurring TCRs with DBSCAN, adding TCRdist sequence similarity when clustering within HLA-allele-positive subsets. For co-occurrence clustering, repertoires with fewer than 30,000 or more than 120,000 public chains were excluded, along with 5 or 6 repertoires with anomalous nucleotide sharing. TCRdb retrieved this table from immuneACCESS and kept in-frame rearrangements only. Not all clones are present; in checked studies, unresolved V genes account for under half, and no reason is known for the remainder. V, J and clone size were drawn from that table, and D and trimming were deduced from the DNA. The sample contains tens of thousands of clones, around three fifths of them found a single time. Jointly, the top ten make up about 5.5% of the sample.

In total, 666 healthy bone marrow donors made up the cohort. At the time of sampling, every cohort member was nominally healthy, though immune exposures that went unrecorded were likely present. The donor tested CMV seropositive, placing the donor among the 290 or so seropositive members of the cohort. Each donor provided a peripheral blood sample, and peripheral blood mononuclear cells were used for TCR beta sequencing. The Qiagen DNeasy Blood Extraction Kit was used to extract genomic DNA from the blood cell samples. From a lookup of the germline V gene, CDR1 and CDR2 are SGHVS and FNYEAQ. Unmatched junction bases come to 12, with V trimmed by 5 bases and J by 7 bases. The CDR3 measures 15 amino acids from cysteine to phenylalanine. Only the CDR3 part of the read is kept: 45 bases, read in frame from the first base. Worth noting for this clone: Its antigen specificity is not known. No much larger clone exists at a distance of one base, and base qualities are not known.

Sequencing was carried out using PBMCs. Recombination joined TRBV7-6 with TRBJ2-7, with 9 junctional bases fitting TRBD1. The receptor was isolated from a boy aged 10-17 years in good health and CMV-seropositive. This receptor carries the CDR3 CASSAPPGQGREQYF. The sequence in DNA is TGTGCCAGCAGCGCGCCTCCGGGACAGGGTCGGGAGCAGTACTTC. Reference TRBV7-6 and TRBJ2-7 genes cover what lies past the CDR3, so the full variable domain is GAGVSQSPRYKVTKRGQDVALRCDPISGHVSLYWYRQALGQGPEFLTYFNYEAQQDKSGLPNDRFSAERPEGSISTLTIQRTEQRDSAMYRCASSAPPGQGREQYFGPGTRLTVT.